This TCR beta chain was recovered during a study of CD8 T cells in ankylosing spondylitis. The CDR3 sequence is 15 residues long. J lost 2 bases, V lost 5 bases, and 10 bases had no gene match. Germline lookup yields CDR1 DFQATT and CDR2 SNEGSKA (reference sequence). TCRdb recomputed calls from the 5' RACE reads with MiXCR, one row per CDR3 protein. The sample yields about 240,000 distinct CDR3 sequences, roughly a tenth seen once. This clonotype was counted many times. This chain links TRBV20-1 with TRBJ1-2, with 8 bases lining up with TRBD1. The receptor was derived from a male donor with ankylosing spondylitis or in good health (not recorded which). Sequenced input: blood, either unsorted or a sorted T cell fraction (not recorded which). Written as DNA, the CDR3 is TGCAGTGCTCGGCCAGGGGCAGGGGGCAACTATGGCTACACCTTC. The encoded protein is CSARPGAGGNYGYTF.